This section outlines one TCR beta chain sequence together with its context. The antigen is undetermined. This sample is part of a study of CD8 T cells in ankylosing spondylitis. V lost 0 bases, J lost 6 bases, and 18 bases lay in between. Per germline, CDR1 DFQATT and CDR2 SNEGSKA (reference sequence). The CDR3 has 16 residues. A single record per CDR3 protein comes from TCRdb applying MiXCR to the 5' RACE reads. The sample has 700,000 to 850,000 distinct CDR3 sequences, 10% to 15% seen once. Study-wide results and limits: Both synovial fluid and blood in reactive arthritis had previously been reported to carry some motif variants. Typical of ankylosing spondylitis blood, it appeared, was a TCR beta motif of roughly eight highly homologous variants. A CD8+ phenotype characterized the disease-linked clones, which were relatively rare in peripheral blood. Disease-associated clones were reportedly significantly overrepresented in matched ankylosing spondylitis synovial fluid.

The source is a male donor with ankylosing spondylitis. This rearrangement joins TRBV20-1 to TRBJ2-4; possible D gene TRBD1, 6 bases. Source material: blood, either unsorted or a sorted T cell fraction (not recorded which). This chain's CDR3 is CSAREGAWVGRNIQYF. The CDR3 region has the DNA TGCAGTGCTAGAGAGGGGGCGTGGGTTGGCAGAAACATTCAGTACTTC.